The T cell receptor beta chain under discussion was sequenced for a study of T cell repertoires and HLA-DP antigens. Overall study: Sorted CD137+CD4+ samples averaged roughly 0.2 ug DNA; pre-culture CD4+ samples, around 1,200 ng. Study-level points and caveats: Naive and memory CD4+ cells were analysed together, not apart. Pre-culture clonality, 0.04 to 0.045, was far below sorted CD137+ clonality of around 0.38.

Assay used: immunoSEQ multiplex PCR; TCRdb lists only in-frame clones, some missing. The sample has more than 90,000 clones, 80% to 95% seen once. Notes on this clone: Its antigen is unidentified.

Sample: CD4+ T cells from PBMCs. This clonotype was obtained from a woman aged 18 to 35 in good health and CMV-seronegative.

The CDR3 DNA sequence: TGCAGCGTTGCACGCGTGATGGGCCCCAACACTGAAGCTTTCTTT. It specifies CSVARVMGPNTEAFF. The gene calls are TRBV29-1 and TRBJ1-1; no reliable D call. This CDR3 comprises 15 residues. Trimming cost V 4 bases and J 2 bases, with 17 bases left between them. Germline V gives CDR1 SQVTM, CDR2 ANQGSEA.